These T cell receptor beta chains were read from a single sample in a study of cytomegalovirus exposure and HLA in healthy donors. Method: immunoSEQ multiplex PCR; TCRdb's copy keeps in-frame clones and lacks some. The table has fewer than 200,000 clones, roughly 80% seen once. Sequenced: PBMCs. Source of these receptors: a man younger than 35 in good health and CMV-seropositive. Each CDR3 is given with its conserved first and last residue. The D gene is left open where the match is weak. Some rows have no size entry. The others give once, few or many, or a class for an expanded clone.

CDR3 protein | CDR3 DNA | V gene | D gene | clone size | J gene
CASSQGTGAGQFF | TGCGCCAGCAGCCAAGGAACAGGAGCGGGGCAGTTCTTC | TRBV4-3 | NA | NA | TRBJ2-1
CASYAKGTEAFF | TGTGCCAGCTACGCCAAGGGGACTGAAGCTTTCTTT | TRBV27 | NA | NA | TRBJ1-1
CASSPPRTPYEQYF | TGTGCCAGCTCACCACCAAGGACACCCTACGAGCAGTACTTC | TRBV18 | NA | NA | TRBJ2-7
CASSVWTGRANSNQPQHF | TGTGCCAGCAGTGTTTGGACAGGCCGTGCAAATAGCAATCAGCCCCAGCATTTT | TRBV2 | TRBD1 | few | TRBJ1-5
CASSQATSGGELFF | TGTGCCAGCAGCCAGGCCACCTCTGGCGGGGAGCTGTTTTTT | TRBV7-8 | NA | NA | TRBJ2-2
CASRPTGVTNEKLFF | TGCGCCAGCAGGCCGACCGGAGTCACTAATGAAAAACTGTTTTTT | TRBV4-1 | NA | NA | TRBJ1-4
CASSFGTGEVGYTF | TGTGCCAGCAGCTTCGGGACAGGGGAAGTTGGCTACACCTTC | TRBV11-2 | TRBD1 | NA | TRBJ1-2
CSSSLLSKGVNTEAFF | TGTTCCAGCAGCTTACTCTCGAAGGGGGTGAACACTGAAGCTTTCTTT | TRBV7-9 | NA | NA | TRBJ1-1
CASSLRRSYEQYF | TGTGCCAGCAGCTTGCGGAGGTCCTACGAGCAGTACTTC | TRBV5-5 | NA | NA | TRBJ2-7
CASSYSGTSTYNEQFF | TGTGCCAGCAGTTACTCGGGGACTAGTACCTACAATGAGCAGTTCTTC | TRBV6-5 | TRBD2 | NA | TRBJ2-1
CASSYLGLAGGSEQYF | TGTGCCAGCAGTTACTTAGGACTAGCGGGAGGATCCGAGCAGTACTTC | TRBV6-5 | TRBD2 | few | TRBJ2-7
CASSLEAGEANYGYTF | TGTGCCAGCAGCTTAGAGGCTGGAGAGGCTAACTATGGCTACACCTTC | TRBV7-8 | NA | NA | TRBJ1-2
CSVEPRTGTQETQYF | TGCAGCGTTGAACCCAGGACAGGCACACAAGAGACCCAGTACTTC | TRBV29-1 | TRBD1 | NA | TRBJ2-5
CSVGTGEKLFF | TGCAGCGTTGGGACAGGGGAAAAACTGTTTTTT | TRBV29-1 | TRBD1 | NA | TRBJ1-4
CASRTQNWNTEAFF | TGTGCCAGTAGGACACAGAACTGGAACACTGAAGCTTTCTTT | TRBV19 | NA | NA | TRBJ1-1
CASSSGTGGSDAKNIQYF | TGTGCCAGCAGCTCAGGGACAGGGGGGAGTGATGCCAAAAACATTCAGTACTTC | TRBV11-2 | TRBD1 | NA | TRBJ2-4
CASRHLDRGGYEQYF | TGCGCCAGCCGCCATCTGGATCGCGGGGGCTACGAGCAGTACTTC | TRBV10-2 | TRBD2 | NA | TRBJ2-7
CASSPRTAGGELFF | TGTGCCAGCAGCCCGCGGACAGCAGGCGGGGAGCTGTTTTTT | TRBV11-1 | NA | NA | TRBJ2-2
CASSRIYSGRADYEQYF | TGCGCCAGCAGCCGCATTTATAGCGGGAGGGCCGACTACGAGCAGTACTTC | TRBV4-1 | TRBD2 | NA | TRBJ2-7
CSVEAGDRVYGYTF | TGCAGCGTTGAAGCAGGAGACAGGGTTTATGGCTACACCTTC | TRBV29-1 | TRBD1 | once | TRBJ1-2
CASNPRGLDTGELFF | TGTGCCAGCAATCCCAGGGGTCTCGACACCGGGGAGCTGTTTTTT | TRBV2 | NA | NA | TRBJ2-2
CASSLSRGPGTDTQYF | TGCGCCAGCAGCTTGTCCAGGGGGCCAGGCACAGATACGCAGTATTTT | TRBV5-1 | TRBD1 | NA | TRBJ2-3
CASSISGYGYTF | TGTGCCAGCAGCATTTCAGGGTATGGCTACACCTTC | TRBV13 | NA | NA | TRBJ1-2
CASSQVLAGAYEQYF | TGCGCCAGCAGCCAAGTTTTAGCGGGGGCCTACGAGCAGTACTTC | TRBV4-1 | TRBD2 | NA | TRBJ2-7
CASSSYRVRANYGYTF | TGTGCCAGCAGCTCATACAGGGTCCGAGCTAACTATGGCTACACCTTC | TRBV5-5 | NA | few | TRBJ1-2
CSVDTSGGNTGELFF | TGCAGCGTTGATACTAGCGGGGGGAACACCGGGGAGCTGTTTTTT | TRBV29-1 | TRBD2 | NA | TRBJ2-2
CASSDEREGRDTQYF | TGTGCCAGCAGTGACGAACGGGAGGGCCGTGATACGCAGTATTTT | TRBV2 | TRBD2 | once | TRBJ2-3
CASSELAGNQPQHF | TGTGCCAGCAGTGAACTTGCAGGGAATCAGCCCCAGCATTTT | TRBV6-1 | NA | NA | TRBJ1-5
CASSLAAGQAMNTEAFF | TGTGCCAGCAGCTTAGCAGCAGGGCAGGCCATGAACACTGAAGCTTTCTTT | TRBV11-2 | NA | NA | TRBJ1-1
CATSRDRGYEQYF | TGTGCCACCAGCAGAGATCGAGGATACGAGCAGTACTTC | TRBV15 | NA | NA | TRBJ2-7
CASSFERRAYEQYF | TGTGCCAGCAGCTTCGAACGGAGAGCCTACGAGCAGTACTTC | TRBV13 | NA | NA | TRBJ2-7
CAISAGEKVYTEAFF | TGTGCCATCTCGGCAGGGGAGAAAGTATACACTGAAGCTTTCTTT | TRBV10-3 | NA | NA | TRBJ1-1
CASGDDTEAFF | TGCGCCAGCGGAGACGACACTGAAGCTTTCTTT | TRBV10-1 | NA | few | TRBJ1-1
CASSESGVGETQYF | TGTGCCAGTAGTGAGTCGGGAGTCGGAGAGACCCAGTACTTC | TRBV19 | NA | NA | TRBJ2-5
CASSTGAGGQETQYF | TGTGCCAGCAGCACCGGAGCGGGAGGACAAGAGACCCAGTACTTC | TRBV2 | TRBD2 | NA | TRBJ2-5
CASSTGGWGNIQYF | TGTGCCAGCAGCACAGGGGGCTGGGGAAACATTCAGTACTTC | TRBV11-3 | TRBD1 | NA | TRBJ2-4
CASSLERRGLKITSTDTQYF | TGCGCCAGTAGCTTGGAGCGCCGGGGTCTGAAAATTACTAGCACAGATACGCAGTATTTT | TRBV5-1 | NA | NA | TRBJ2-3
CAWSLRQGGEKLFF | TGTGCCTGGAGTCTTCGGCAGGGCGGTGAAAAACTGTTTTTT | TRBV30 | NA | NA | TRBJ1-4
CASSEVLGARTDTQYF | TGTGCCAGCAGTGAAGTCCTGGGGGCCCGCACAGATACGCAGTATTTT | TRBV2 | NA | NA | TRBJ2-3
CASSLRIRTGIGKLFF | TGTGCCAGCAGTTTACGGATACGTACAGGGATCGGGAAACTGTTTTTT | TRBV28 | NA | NA | TRBJ1-4
CSVQFSQGGYEQYF | TGCAGCGTTCAGTTCTCTCAGGGGGGCTACGAGCAGTACTTC | TRBV29-1 | NA | NA | TRBJ2-7
CSVGEGQGNSPLHF | TGCAGCGTTGGAGAAGGACAGGGTAATTCACCCCTCCACTTT | TRBV29-1 | TRBD1 | NA | TRBJ1-6
CASSLVGGAGELFF | TGTGCCAGCAGCTTAGTGGGGGGGGCCGGGGAGCTGTTTTTT | TRBV11-2 | TRBD2 | NA | TRBJ2-2
CASSFYSGLNLYEQYF | TGTGCCAGCAGTTTTTATAGCGGGCTAAACCTCTACGAGCAGTACTTC | TRBV27 | TRBD2 | NA | TRBJ2-7
CASKGTSGDFSYEQYF | TGTGCCAGCAAGGGGACTAGCGGGGACTTCTCCTACGAGCAGTACTTC | TRBV2 | TRBD2 | NA | TRBJ2-7
CASTTAGQGYTF | TGTGCCAGCACCACAGCAGGCCAAGGCTACACCTTC | TRBV6-1 | NA | NA | TRBJ1-2
CASSLGGSGPYNEQFF | TGCGCCAGCAGCTTGGGGGGTAGCGGGCCCTACAATGAGCAGTTCTTC | TRBV5-1 | TRBD2 | few | TRBJ2-1
CASSQDYLPGGQPQHF | TGCGCCAGCAGCCAAGACTACCTTCCAGGGGGTCAGCCCCAGCATTTT | TRBV4-3 | TRBD1 | NA | TRBJ1-5
CASSPTYRQNIQYF | TGTGCCAGCAGTCCCACATACCGTCAAAACATTCAGTACTTC | TRBV27 | NA | NA | TRBJ2-4
CASRAGQMNTEAFF | TGTGCCAGCAGGGCGGGCCAAATGAACACTGAAGCTTTCTTT | TRBV6-6 | NA | NA | TRBJ1-1
CASSPGTGGTQYF | TGTGCCAGCAGCCCAGGGACAGGGGGTACCCAGTACTTC | TRBV11-2 | TRBD1 | NA | TRBJ2-5
CSARLAGGFEQYF | TGCAGCGCCCGACTAGCGGGAGGGTTCGAGCAGTACTTC | TRBV29-1 | TRBD2 | NA | TRBJ2-7
CARSRDTGWANYGYTF | TGCGCCCGCAGCAGAGATACAGGCTGGGCTAACTATGGCTACACCTTC | TRBV5-1 | NA | NA | TRBJ1-2
CASSVRNSGRGGANVLTF | TGTGCCAGCAGCGTAAGGAACAGTGGTCGTGGTGGGGCCAACGTCCTGACTTTC | TRBV9 | NA | NA | TRBJ2-6
CASSVPNRGGGQPQHF | TGTGCCAGCAGTGTCCCGAACAGGGGTGGCGGGCAGCCCCAGCATTTT | TRBV2 | TRBD1 | NA | TRBJ1-5
CASSIAHAGGLNEQFF | TGTGCCAGTAGTATAGCCCACGCGGGAGGGCTCAATGAGCAGTTCTTC | TRBV19 | TRBD2 | few | TRBJ2-1
CASSVPGLAGGRLTTGELFF | TGTGCCAGCAGCGTACCGGGACTAGCGGGAGGGAGACTTACCACCGGGGAGCTGTTTTTT | TRBV5-4 | TRBD2 | NA | TRBJ2-2
CASSPQAAGRETQYF | TGTGCCAGCAGCCCCCAGGCGGCCGGGAGGGAGACCCAGTACTTC | TRBV5-6 | TRBD2 | NA | TRBJ2-5
CAISSGTGRSNQPQHF | TGTGCCATCAGTTCAGGGACAGGGAGAAGCAATCAGCCCCAGCATTTT | TRBV10-3 | TRBD1 | NA | TRBJ1-5